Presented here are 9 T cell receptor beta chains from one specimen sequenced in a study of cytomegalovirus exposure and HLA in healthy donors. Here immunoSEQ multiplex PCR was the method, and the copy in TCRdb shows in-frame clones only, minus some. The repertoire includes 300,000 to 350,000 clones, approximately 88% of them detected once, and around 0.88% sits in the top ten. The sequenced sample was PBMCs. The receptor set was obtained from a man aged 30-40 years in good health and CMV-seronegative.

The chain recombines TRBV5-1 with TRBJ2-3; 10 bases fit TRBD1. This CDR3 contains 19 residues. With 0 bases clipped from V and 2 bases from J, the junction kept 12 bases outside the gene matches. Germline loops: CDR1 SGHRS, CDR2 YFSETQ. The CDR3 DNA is TGCGCCAGCAGCTTGGCCGGGACAGGGGCTACAGGCCTCACAGATACGCAGTATTTT. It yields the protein CASSLAGTGATGLTDTQYF.

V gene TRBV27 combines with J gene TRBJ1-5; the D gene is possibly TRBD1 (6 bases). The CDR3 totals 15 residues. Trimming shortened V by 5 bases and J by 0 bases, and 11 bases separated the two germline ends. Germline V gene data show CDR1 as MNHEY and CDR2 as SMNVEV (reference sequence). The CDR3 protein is CASSPGHHSNQPQHF. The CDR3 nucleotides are TGTGCCAGCAGTCCGGGACACCATAGCAATCAGCCCCAGCATTTT.

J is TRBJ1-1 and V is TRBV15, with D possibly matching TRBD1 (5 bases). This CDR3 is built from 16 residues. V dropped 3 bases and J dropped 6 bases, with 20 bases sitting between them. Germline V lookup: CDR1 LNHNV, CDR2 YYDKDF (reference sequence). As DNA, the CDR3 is TGTGCCACCAGCAGTCTATTACAGGTTGGCGTCTCTGAAGCTTTCTTT. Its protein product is CATSSLLQVGVSEAFF.

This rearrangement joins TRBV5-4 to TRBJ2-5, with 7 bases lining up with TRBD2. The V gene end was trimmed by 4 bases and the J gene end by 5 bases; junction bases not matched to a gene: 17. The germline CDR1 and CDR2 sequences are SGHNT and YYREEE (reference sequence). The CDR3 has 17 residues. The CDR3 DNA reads TGTGCCAGCAGCACCGTTGCTGGGACCGGGGGGATGGAGACCCAGTACTTC. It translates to CASSTVAGTGGMETQYF.

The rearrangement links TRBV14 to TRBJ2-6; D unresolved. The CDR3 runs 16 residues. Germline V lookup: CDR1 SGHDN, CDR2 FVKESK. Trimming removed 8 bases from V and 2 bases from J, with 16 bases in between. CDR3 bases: TGTGCCAGCTCTGGTCGTGAGGTCCCTGGGGCCAACGTCCTGACTTTC. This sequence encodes CASSGREVPGANVLTF.

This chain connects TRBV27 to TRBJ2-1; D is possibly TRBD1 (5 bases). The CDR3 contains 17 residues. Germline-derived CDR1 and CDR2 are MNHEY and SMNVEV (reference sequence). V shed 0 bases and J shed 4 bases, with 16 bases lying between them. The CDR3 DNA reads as TGTGCCAGCAGTTTATCGAACAGGATGGGGTTTTACAATGAGCAGTTCTTC. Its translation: CASSLSNRMGFYNEQFF.

In DNA form, the CDR3 reads TGTGCCAGCTCACCACCGAATACAGGGCTACTTTACAATGAGCAGTTCTTC. This encodes CASSPPNTGLLYNEQFF. The chain is built from TRBV18 and TRBJ2-1, with D possibly being TRBD1 (6 bases). V lost 0 bases and J lost 4, with 16 bases in between. CDR1 KGHSH and CDR2 LQKENI come from the germline V gene. The CDR3 spans 17 residues.

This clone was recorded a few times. The CDR3 sequence: CASSVRDFTF. In DNA, the CDR3 is TGTGCCAGCAGTGTAAGGGACTTCACCTTC. The chain carries TRBV2 and TRBJ1-2; maybe TRBD1 (5 bases). The CDR3 has 10 residues. Per germline, CDR1 SNHLY and CDR2 FYNNEI. V lost 4 bases and J 13 bases, leaving 10 bases between the germline ends. The entire variable domain, with the rest obtained from reference TRBV2 and TRBJ1-2, is as follows: EPEVTQTPSHQVTQMGQEVILRCVPISNHLYFYWYRQILGQKVEFLVSFYNNEISEKSEIFDDQFSVERPDGSNFTLKIRSTKLEDSAMYFCASSVRDFTFGSGTRLTVV.

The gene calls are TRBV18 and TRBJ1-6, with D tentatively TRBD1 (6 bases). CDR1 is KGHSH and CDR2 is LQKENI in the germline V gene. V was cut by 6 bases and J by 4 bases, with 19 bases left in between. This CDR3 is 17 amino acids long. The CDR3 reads CASSPQEGGLYNSPLHF. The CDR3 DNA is TGTGCCAGCTCTCCTCAAGAAGGGGGTTTGTATAATTCACCCCTCCACTTT.